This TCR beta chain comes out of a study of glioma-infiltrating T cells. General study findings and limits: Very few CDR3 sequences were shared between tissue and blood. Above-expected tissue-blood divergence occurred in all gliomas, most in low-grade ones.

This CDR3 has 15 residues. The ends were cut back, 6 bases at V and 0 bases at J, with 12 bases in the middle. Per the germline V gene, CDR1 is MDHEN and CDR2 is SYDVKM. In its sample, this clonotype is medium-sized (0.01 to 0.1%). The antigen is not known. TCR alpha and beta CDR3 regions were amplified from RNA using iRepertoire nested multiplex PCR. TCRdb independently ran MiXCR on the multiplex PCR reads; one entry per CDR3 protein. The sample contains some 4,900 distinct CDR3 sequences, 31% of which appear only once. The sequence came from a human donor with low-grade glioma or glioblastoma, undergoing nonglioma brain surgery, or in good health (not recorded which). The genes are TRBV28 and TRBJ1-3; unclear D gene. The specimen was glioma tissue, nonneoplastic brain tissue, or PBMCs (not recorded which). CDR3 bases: TGTGCCAGCAGGACCCAGGATCTCTCTGGAAACACCATATATTTT. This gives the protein CASRTQDLSGNTIYF.